The subject of this entry is one TCR beta chain. The CDR3 consists of 14 residues. CDR1 is SGDLS, CDR2 YYNGEE, per germline. The V gene end was trimmed by 7 bases and the J gene end by 5 bases; junction bases not matched to a gene: 6. The data originate from a study of blood T cell repertoires in COVID-19. Background on the study: Samples came from the United States, Italy and Spain, spanning acute and convalescent COVID-19. The cDNA or gDNA used as material had been derived from T cells, B-cell-depleted T cells, or PBMCs.

Source study methods: Estimation of nucleated cell counts was performed using reference gene primer amplification. Sequenced by immunoSEQ multiplex PCR; TCRdb stores in-frame clones only, minus some. The D gene and trimming were derived from the DNA, and the V and J assignments and clone size from that table. The sample comprises some 90,000 clones, about 84% of which are singletons, and 4% to 5.5% rests with the top ten. This chain connects TRBV9 to TRBJ2-7; 13 bases line up with TRBD2. Sequencing was done on a sample of peripheral blood. The TCR comes from a man aged 60 to 69 with acute or convalescent COVID-19. Here the CDR3 DNA reads TGTGCCAGCGCGGGGGGACTAGCGGGAAACGAGCAGTACTTC. Translation: CASAGGLAGNEQYF.